The 30 T cell receptor beta chains in this list originate from one sample, sequenced in a study of T cells after posttransplantation cyclophosphamide. Here immunoSEQ multiplex PCR was the method, and the copy in TCRdb shows in-frame clones only, minus some. The table includes 30,000 or so clones, about 87% detected once. Sequencing was carried out using PBMCs. Receptors were obtained from a woman aged 40 to 50 with a blood cancer, CMV-positive, and with a related stem cell donor.

The chain joins TRBV15 to TRBJ2-5, with 8 nucleotides matching TRBD1. The germline V gene encodes CDR1 LNHNV and CDR2 YYDKDF (reference sequence). The CDR3 extends over 14 amino acids. V shed 0 bases and J 5 bases; nucleotides not matched to a gene: 2. DNA for the CDR3: TGTGCCACCAGCAGAGATGGACAGGGTGAGACCCAGTACTTC. Amino acids: CATSRDGQGETQYF. The complete variable domain, with remaining parts taken from reference TRBV15 and TRBJ2-5, reads DAMVIQNPRYQVTQFGKPVTLSCSQTLNHNVMYWYQQKSSQAPKLLFHYYDKDFNNEADTPDNFQSRRPNTSFCFLDIRSPGLGDTAMYLCATSRDGQGETQYFGPGTRLLVL.

V is TRBV4-2 and J is TRBJ1-2; D might be TRBD1 (5 bases). The length of the CDR3 is 15 residues. Per germline, CDR1 LGHNA and CDR2 YNFKEQ. V was trimmed by 0 bases and J by 6 bases, leaving 14 bases between them. The DNA of the CDR3 is TGTGCCAGCAGCCAAGATGTGGCCGGGGGAAATGGCTACACCTTC. This gives the protein CASSQDVAGGNGYTF.

This clone was found once. The gene calls are TRBV7-2 and TRBJ1-4, with D possibly TRBD1 on 5 matching bases. Trimming stripped 4 bases from V and 2 bases from J, with 17 bases between. The CDR3 is made up of 17 amino acids. Germline values: CDR1 SGHTA, CDR2 FQGNSA. The chain's CDR3 is CASSSHGRGVTNEKLFF. The CDR3 DNA follows: TGTGCCAGCAGCTCCCATGGGAGGGGTGTCACTAATGAAAAACTGTTTTTT.

The V gene is TRBV13, the J gene TRBJ2-3, with 7 bases aligning to TRBD2. The V gene's germline CDR1 is PRHDT and CDR2 FYEKMQ (reference sequence). Trimming took 1 base from V and 3 from J; bases not matched to a gene: 13. The CDR3 totals 18 residues. The CDR3 is CASSLVSLAVDGTDTQYF. In nucleotides, the CDR3 is TGTGCCAGCAGCTTAGTTTCTCTAGCGGTTGATGGGACAGATACGCAGTATTTT.

The J gene is TRBJ2-3, the V gene TRBV19, with TRBD2 matching over 10 bases. The CDR3 sequence is 15 residues long. After removal of 6 bases from V and 3 bases from J, the junction contained 6 bases not matched to a gene. Germline loops: CDR1 LNHDA, CDR2 SQIVND (reference sequence). This chain's CDR3 is CASRVGLAATDTQYF. The CDR3 DNA is TGTGCCAGTAGGGTTGGACTAGCGGCGACAGATACGCAGTATTTT.

J is TRBJ2-5 and V is TRBV9; 10 nucleotides agree with TRBD2. Germline V gene data show CDR1 as SGDLS and CDR2 as YYNGEE. The length of the CDR3 is 18 residues. The junction had 10 bases not matched to a gene; V was cut back by 0 bases and J by 2 bases. The CDR3, as DNA: TGTGCCAGCAGCGTAGGGGAGCGGGGGGGCAGCAAGCAAGAGACCCAGTACTTC. Encoded protein: CASSVGERGGSKQETQYF.

This sequence joins TRBV7-2 and TRBJ1-1; D is unresolved. V lost 5 bases and J lost 0, with 13 bases in between. Germline V gene sequence: CDR1 SGHTA, CDR2 FQGNSA. This CDR3 spans 15 amino acids. Here the CDR3 DNA reads TGTGCCAGCAGCCCGTGGGAGGCTATGAACACTGAAGCTTTCTTT. Translation: CASSPWEAMNTEAFF. Complete variable domain (other parts from reference TRBV7-2 and TRBJ1-1): GAGVSQSPSNKVTEKGKDVELRCDPISGHTALYWYRQSLGQGLEFLIYFQGNSAPDKSGLPSDRFSAERTGGSVSTLTIQRTQQEDSAVYLCASSPWEAMNTEAFFGQGTRLTVV.

V usage is TRBV4-3 and J usage is TRBJ1-1, with 11 bases matching TRBD1. The junction had 1 base not matched to a gene; V was cut back by 0 bases and J by 4 bases. The CDR3 contains 15 residues. Germline V gives CDR1 LGHNA, CDR2 YSLEER. The CDR3 region is CASSQDGTGGTEAFF. The CDR3 DNA is TGCGCCAGCAGCCAAGACGGGACAGGGGGCACTGAAGCTTTCTTT.

V usage is TRBV28 and J usage is TRBJ2-5; D is possibly TRBD1 (6 bases). With 6 bases removed from V and 6 bases from J, the gap between germline ends came to 11 bases. CDR3 length equals 12 residues. CDR1 MDHEN and CDR2 SYDVKM come from the germline V gene. CDR3 region: CASSQGIKTQYF. The DNA of the CDR3 is TGTGCCAGCAGCCAGGGGATCAAGACCCAGTACTTC.

The table lists this clone with a count of one. This CDR3 is CASGFEAGRGFGNQPQHF. The CDR3 DNA sequence: TGTGCTAGTGGTTTCGAGGCAGGAAGGGGGTTCGGCAATCAGCCCCAGCATTTT. The chain uses TRBV12-5 and TRBJ1-5, with D perhaps TRBD1 (6 bases). V was shortened by 3 bases and J by 2 bases, with 20 bases between the two germline ends. CDR1 is LGHNT, CDR2 FRNRAP, per germline. The CDR3 is 18 amino acids.

CDR3 sequence reads: CASSLWGGSYNEQFF. The DNA for the CDR3 is TGTGCCAGCAGCTTATGGGGGGGATCCTACAATGAGCAGTTCTTC. This chain joins TRBV11-2 and TRBJ2-1, with TRBD2 matching over 7 bases. Germline lookup yields CDR1 SGHAT and CDR2 FQNNGV. V lost 2 bases, J lost 1 base, and 2 bases stayed unmatched. This CDR3 region has 15 residues.

This rearrangement joins TRBV25-1 to TRBJ2-7; 8 bases are shared with TRBD2. The J segment lost 5 bases and the V segment lost 4 bases, leaving 4 bases of the junction unmatched. Germline lookup yields CDR1 MGHDK and CDR2 SYGVNS. The CDR3 is 13 amino acids. CDR3 in DNA: TGTGCCAGCAGTGGGGGGACTAGGGACGAGCAGTACTTC. Its translation: CASSGGTRDEQYF.

The chain combines TRBV28 with TRBJ1-2; D not resolved. V was cut by 11 bases and J by 8 bases, with 15 bases left in between. CDR3 length: 11 amino acids. Germline V gives CDR1 MDHEN, CDR2 SYDVKM. The CDR3, as DNA: TGTGCCGTCTCTCGATCGGAGGGCTACACCTTC. Its protein product is CAVSRSEGYTF.

The chain combines TRBV5-1 with TRBJ2-7, with D perhaps matching TRBD1 (6 bases). There are 15 residues in the CDR3. Germline V gives CDR1 SGHRS, CDR2 YFSETQ. The V and J ends lost 3 bases and 0 bases respectively, with 13 bases between them. The CDR3 region has the DNA TGCGCCAGCAGCTCCGGACAGCTGTACTCCTACGAGCAGTACTTC. Its protein product is CASSSGQLYSYEQYF.

The chain combines TRBV9 with TRBJ2-7; 11 bases fit TRBD2. The CDR3 contains 14 residues. Germline V CDR1 and CDR2: SGDLS, YYNGEE. With 4 bases clipped from V and 2 bases from J, the junction kept 2 bases outside the gene matches. The CDR3 reads CASSLAGGPYEQYF. The CDR3 DNA sequence: TGTGCCAGCAGCTTAGCGGGGGGGCCCTACGAGCAGTACTTC.

The J gene is TRBJ2-1, the V gene TRBV21-1; the D call TRBD2 from the table was never checked on the DNA. TRBV21-1 is a pseudogene locus. This CDR3 comprises 16 residues. CDR3 amino acids: CASSKGALADYNEQFF. In DNA form, the CDR3 reads TGTGCCAGCAGCAAAGGAGCACTAGCCGACTACAATGAGCAGTTCTTC.

The gene calls are TRBV27 and TRBJ1-1; D is perhaps TRBD1 (5 bases). Germline V gives CDR1 MNHEY, CDR2 SMNVEV (reference sequence). The V gene lost 3 bases and the J gene lost 2 bases, with 19 bases spanning the gap. The CDR3 contains 17 residues. The CDR3 reads CASSFNGFLGANTEAFF. The CDR3 bases are TGTGCCAGCAGTTTTAACGGGTTTTTAGGGGCCAACACTGAAGCTTTCTTT.

The rearrangement uses TRBV7-3 and TRBJ1-1; D is uncertain. The CDR3 spans 17 residues. Trimming stripped 1 base from V and 1 base from J, with 16 bases between. The V gene's germline CDR1 is SGHTA and CDR2 FQGTGA. The CDR3 sequence: CASSLRPPLTANTEAFF. CDR3 nucleotides: TGTGCCAGCAGCTTAAGGCCCCCCTTGACTGCGAACACTGAAGCTTTCTTT.

J is TRBJ2-7 and V is TRBV11-3, with 10 positions matching TRBD1. V was pared by 4 bases and J by 6 bases, with 9 bases of the junction left unmatched. CDR1 SGHNT and CDR2 YENEEA come from the germline V gene. CDR3 length: 15 amino acids. CDR3 coding DNA: TGTGCCAGCAGCTCGTCGACAGGGGGCGCGTCCGAGCAGTACTTC. It is translated as CASSSSTGGASEQYF.

The chain uses TRBV6-5 and TRBJ1-1; D perhaps matches TRBD1 (5 bases). Trimming left V 7 bases short and J 3 bases short, with 15 bases between. CDR1 is MNHEY, CDR2 SVGAGI, per germline. The CDR3 is 14 amino acids. CDR3 sequence: CASKHTTADTEAFF. The CDR3 coding sequence is TGTGCCAGCAAACATACGACAGCAGACACTGAAGCTTTCTTT.

The chain recombines TRBV7-9 with TRBJ2-1; 11 bases match TRBD2. CDR1 is SEHNR, CDR2 FQNEAQ, per germline (reference sequence). CDR3 length: 16 residues. V was clipped by 4 bases and J by 4 bases; unmatched bases: 6. The CDR3 DNA reads TGTGCCAGCAGCTCCCTTCTAGCGGGGGGTTACAATGAGCAGTTCTTC. Encoded protein: CASSSLLAGGYNEQFF.

This chain links TRBV28 with TRBJ1-2; 7 positions match TRBD1. CDR1 MDHEN and CDR2 SYDVKM come from the germline V gene. Germline trimming cut 5 bases from V and 8 bases from J; bases unmatched to any gene: 23. The CDR3 contains 18 residues. The CDR3 reads CASSLKPGQLFRRVGYTF. CDR3 in DNA: TGTGCCAGCAGTCTAAAACCGGGACAGTTATTTCGGCGGGTGGGCTACACCTTC.

The table lists this clone with a few counts. The V and J genes are TRBV10-2 and TRBJ1-1; 9 bases fit TRBD1. CDR3 size: 14 residues. V was clipped by 6 bases and J by 11 bases; unmatched bases: 13. Germline lookup yields CDR1 WSHSY and CDR2 SAAADI. The CDR3 sequence is CASSLRQGEVGAFF. CDR3 nucleotide sequence: TGCGCCAGCAGCCTGCGACAGGGGGAAGTCGGGGCTTTCTTT.

CDR3 coding DNA: TGTGCCAGTAGTGGCCGGGTATCAACTAATGAAAAACTGTTTTTT. Encoded protein: CASSGRVSTNEKLFF. The chain uses TRBV19 and TRBJ1-4; D gene uncertain. This CDR3 region has 15 residues. Trimming took 5 bases from V and 0 from J, leaving 10 bases between them. Germline CDR1 is LNHDA and CDR2 is SQIVND (reference sequence).

As for this clone: Since the CDR3 does not end with the conserved phenylalanine or tryptophan, this likely comes from a read error. The chain joins TRBV7-9 to TRBJ1-3; D possibly corresponds to TRBD1 (6 bases). Germline V CDR1 and CDR2: SEHNR, FQNEAQ (reference sequence). The CDR3 contains 16 residues. Trimming took 6 bases from V and 6 from J, leaving 21 bases between them. This CDR3 is CASRPNRDAIENTIYL. The CDR3 bases are TGTGCCAGCAGACCCAACAGGGACGCTATAGAAAACACCATATATTTG.

This clone was observed once. This chain uses TRBV5-6 with TRBJ2-1; tentatively, D is TRBD2 (7 bases). Germline CDR1 is SGHDT and CDR2 is YYEEEE. This CDR3 is built from 12 residues. V lost 6 bases and J 10 bases, leaving 14 bases between the germline ends. CDR3 loop: CASTGGLTEQFF. The CDR3, as DNA: TGTGCCAGCACCGGGGGGCTTACCGAGCAGTTCTTC.

The rearrangement joins TRBV9 to TRBJ1-3; D is possibly TRBD1 (6 bases). V was pared by 1 base and J by 7 bases, with 15 bases between. Germline CDR1 is SGDLS and CDR2 is YYNGEE. The CDR3 extends over 15 amino acids. The DNA of the CDR3 is TGTGCCAGCAGCGTATCAACAGGGAAGGTCAACACCATATATTTT. Translated: CASSVSTGKVNTIYF.

J is TRBJ2-5 and V is TRBV7-2, with 10 bases fitting TRBD2. The J segment lost 0 bases and the V segment lost 2 bases, leaving 6 bases of the junction unmatched. Germline V CDR1 and CDR2: SGHTA, FQGNSA. This CDR3 has 17 amino acids. The CDR3 DNA reads as TGTGCCAGCAGCTTAATTAAGCTAGCGGGGGACCAAGAGACCCAGTACTTC. Translating it yields CASSLIKLAGDQETQYF. Full variable domain (missing parts from reference TRBV7-2 and TRBJ2-5): GAGVSQSPSNKVTEKGKDVELRCDPISGHTALYWYRQSLGQGLEFLIYFQGNSAPDKSGLPSDRFSAERTGGSVSTLTIQRTQQEDSAVYLCASSLIKLAGDQETQYFGPGTRLLVL.

The rearrangement uses TRBV5-6 and TRBJ2-7; a possible D gene is TRBD2 (6 bases). Per germline, CDR1 SGHDT and CDR2 YYEEEE. V shed 0 bases and J shed 2 bases, with 12 bases lying between them. This CDR3 is 15 amino acids long. The CDR3 DNA reads as TGTGCCAGCAGCTTGGGGGGGGTTTCTGCCTACGAGCAGTACTTC. Protein product: CASSLGGVSAYEQYF.

This clone was counted only a few times. This chain uses TRBV6-1 with TRBJ2-1; 14 bases are shared with TRBD2. The CDR3 spans 15 residues. V shed 3 bases, J shed 5 bases, and the junction held 0 bases outside the gene matches. Germline V lookup: CDR1 MNHNS, CDR2 SASEGT. The chain's CDR3 is CASSEGLAGDNEQFF. Written as DNA, the CDR3 is TGTGCCAGCAGTGAGGGACTAGCGGGGGACAATGAGCAGTTCTTC.